A few counts support the clone carrying this T cell receptor beta chain. Its target is not known. These data originate in a study of identical twins. Findings of the study overall: Cord blood beta clonotypes present at high abundance carried fewer insertions; no such pattern appeared in memory repertoires.

Germline V gene data show CDR1 as SGHKS and CDR2 as YYEKEE (reference sequence). Trimming left V 0 bases short and J 4 bases short, with 8 bases between. The CDR3 consists of 14 residues. Each cDNA held unique molecular identifiers, and template switching gave it a universal primer site. Using its own MiXCR run on the 5' RACE reads, TCRdb lists one record per CDR3 protein. Of roughly 490,000 distinct CDR3 sequences listed, roughly an eighth are singletons. These data also formed part of another study, on yellow fever vaccine responses in identical twins. That work contributes: Vaccine-induced T cell responses in twins were reportedly observed to appear partly convergent, partly personalized.

The clonotype comes from a woman between 18 and 30 years old in good health. Source material: CD4+ T cells sorted from blood. The genes are TRBV5-5 and TRBJ1-5, with D unclear. The CDR3 here is CASSLATVNQPQHF. The CDR3 nucleotides are TGTGCCAGCAGCTTGGCCACAGTTAATCAGCCCCAGCATTTT.